The 5 T cell receptor beta chains reported below all come from one sample, sequenced in a study of T cells in Graves' hyperthyroidism and ophthalmopathy. Amplification of TCR beta CDR3 regions used RNA as the template. The HTBI primer set was used in a first-round RT-PCR of the TCR CDR3. MiXCR was run by TCRdb on the multiplex PCR reads, yielding one entry per CDR3 protein. The table lists roughly 500,000 distinct CDR3 sequences, 46% of them singletons, with roughly 45% in the top ten. The sequencing sample was made of peripheral blood or thyroid tissue (not recorded which). These receptors all come from an adult woman with Graves' disease, either hyperthyroidism or ophthalmopathy (not recorded which).

Only a few counts were recorded for this clonotype. The chain carries TRBV7-9 and TRBJ1-2; D perhaps matches TRBD1 (5 bases). The CDR3 runs 11 residues. Germline V lookup: CDR1 SEHNR, CDR2 FQNEAQ (reference sequence). CDR3 loop: CAGADNYGYTF. CDR3 nucleotide sequence: TGTGCTGGGGCAGATAACTATGGCTACACCTTC.

The V and J genes are TRBV5-1 and TRBJ2-5; D gene uncertain. CDR1 SGHRS and CDR2 YFSETQ come from the germline V gene. This CDR3 is built from 12 residues. V was trimmed by 7 bases and J by 3 bases, leaving 10 bases between them. The CDR3 coding sequence is TGCGCCAGCCGCCAAGGGAAAGAGACCCAGTACTTC. Protein product: CASRQGKETQYF.

The chain links TRBV2 to TRBJ1-2; D remains ambiguous. Germline assignment: CDR1 SNHLY and CDR2 FYNNEI. Trimming removed 3 bases from V and 2 bases from J, with 10 bases in between. The CDR3 has 14 amino acids. The CDR3: CASSEGEPNYGYTF. CDR3 DNA sequence: TGTGCCAGCAGTGAGGGCGAGCCGAACTATGGCTACACCTTC.

This chain connects TRBV19 to TRBJ2-2; 7 nucleotides line up with TRBD1. CDR1 is LNHDA and CDR2 is SQIVND in the germline V gene (reference sequence). Trimming took 3 bases from V and 5 from J; bases not matched to a gene: 12. CDR3 length equals 17 residues. The CDR3 loop reads CASSIPGGTGRTGELFF. CDR3 in DNA: TGTGCCAGTAGTATTCCAGGGGGAACAGGACGTACCGGGGAGCTGTTTTTT.

The chain has TRBV7-2 and TRBJ2-7; D perhaps matches TRBD2 (5 bases). Germline assignment: CDR1 SGHTA and CDR2 FQGNSA. The V end was cut by 2 bases, the J end by 2 bases, with 13 bases between. This CDR3 is built from 15 residues. CDR3 in DNA: TGTGCCAGCAGCTTATTAAGCGGCTTGACCTACGAGCAGTACTTC. It specifies CASSLLSGLTYEQYF.